Below, 9 T cell receptor beta chains from the same sample are listed, as sequenced in a study of shared clonotypes between healthy human individuals. Some clones are missing from TCRdb's copy, which holds only in-frame ones; the method was immunoSEQ multiplex PCR. The repertoire holds 950,000 to 1,200,000 clones, with about 80% as singletons. The sequencing input was memory CD4+ T cells from PBMCs. Noted subset: CD45RA-negative fraction. Receptor source: a man between 18 and 35 years old in good health. Some clones in this sample may be carry-over from other donors' samples.

This clone was detected ten times or more. Additional DNA sequences in this sample encode the identical CDR3. CDR3 DNA sequence: TGCAGCGTTGCACAGGGCAGCGGCACTGAAGCTTTCTTT. This encodes CSVAQGSGTEAFF. This chain connects TRBV29-1 to TRBJ1-1; possible D gene TRBD1, 6 bases. V lost 4 bases, J lost 4 bases, and 13 bases lay in between. This CDR3 contains 13 residues. The germline V gene encodes CDR1 SQVTM and CDR2 ANQGSEA.

This clone showed up just once. The sample holds other DNA sequences that translate to the same CDR3. The chain joins TRBV5-1 to TRBJ2-2; 8 positions match TRBD2. The CDR3 contains 14 residues. The ends lost 4 bases at V and 1 base at J; junction bases unmatched: 0. Germline assignment: CDR1 SGHRS and CDR2 YFSETQ. CDR3 loop: CASSLAGNTGELFF. DNA of the CDR3: TGCGCCAGCAGCCTAGCGGGGAACACCGGGGAGCTGTTTTTT. Combining the CDR3 with reference TRBV5-1 and TRBJ2-2 gives the whole variable domain KAGVTQTPRYLIKTRGQQVTLSCSPISGHRSVSWYQQTPGQGLQFLFEYFSETQRNKGNFPGRFSGRQFSNSRSEMNVSTLELGDSALYLCASSLAGNTGELFFGEGSRLTVL.

The genes are TRBV27 and TRBJ2-1; D ambiguous. Trimming took 5 bases from V and 4 from J, leaving 3 bases between them. Germline CDR1 MNHEY, CDR2 SMNVEV (reference sequence). CDR3 length: 11 residues. CDR3 loop: CASSGYNEQFF. CDR3 sequence (DNA): TGTGCCAGCAGTGGATACAATGAGCAGTTCTTC.

CDR3 DNA sequence: TGTGCCAGCAGCTTAGCCGGGACTAGATACGGGAATGAGCAGTTCTTC. Translating gives CASSLAGTRYGNEQFF. This sequence joins TRBV7-2 and TRBJ2-1; TRBD2 matches 8 bases. CDR3 length: 16 amino acids. V shed 0 bases and J 7 bases; nucleotides not matched to a gene: 8. CDR1 SGHTA and CDR2 FQGNSA come from the germline V gene.

On this clone itself: A read error is the likely source, as a far larger clone sits one nucleotide away. The chain couples TRBV6-1 to TRBJ2-6, with D perhaps being TRBD1 or TRBD2 (5 bases each). Looked up from germline, CDR1 is MNHNS and CDR2 is SASEGT. The CDR3 is made up of 16 amino acids. The CDR3 loop is CASSELDFSGANVMTF. The CDR3 DNA reads TGTGCCAGCAGTGAATTGGACTTCTCTGGGGCCAACGTCATGACTTTC.

This clone was detected a few times. The rearrangement uses TRBV7-2 and TRBJ2-3; 7 nucleotides line up with TRBD2. Germline V gene sequence: CDR1 SGHTA, CDR2 FQGNSA. The V segment lost 5 bases and the J segment 2 bases; nucleotides outside the gene matches: 10. The CDR3 has 16 residues. The CDR3 here is CASSVSRLAVTDTQYF. In DNA, the CDR3 is TGTGCCAGCAGCGTTAGTCGGCTAGCGGTCACAGATACGCAGTATTTT.

The V gene is TRBV5-1, the J gene TRBJ2-5; TRBD1 matches 8 bases. This CDR3 contains 15 residues. V lost 5 bases, J lost 0 bases, and 6 bases stayed unmatched. Germline V gene data show CDR1 as SGHRS and CDR2 as YFSETQ. The CDR3 region is CASRRQGTYQETQYF. As DNA, the CDR3 is TGCGCCAGCAGACGACAGGGGACTTACCAAGAGACCCAGTACTTC.

The chain uses TRBV6-6 and TRBJ2-1; D is unclear. The CDR3 has 13 residues. Germline-derived CDR1 and CDR2 are MNHNY and SVGAGI (reference sequence). V was trimmed by 0 bases and J by 9 bases, leaving 9 bases between them. The CDR3 DNA reads TGTGCCAGCAGTTACTCGATACCCCCTGAGCAGTTCTTC. This translates into CASSYSIPPEQFF.

This clone has a handful of counts. This rearrangement joins TRBV4-1 to TRBJ1-5; the D is unclear. The CDR3 spans 15 residues. Germline CDR1 MGHRA, CDR2 YSYEKL. V was shortened by 4 bases and J by 0 bases, with 10 bases between the two germline ends. CDR3 sequence (DNA): TGCGCCAGCAGCCTAAGAGATAATAGCAATCAGCCCCAGCATTTT. Translated, it gives CASSLRDNSNQPQHF.